This TCR beta chain was recovered during a study of blood T cell repertoires in COVID-19. Study at large: Some COVID-19 samples were acute and others convalescent; all came from the United States, Italy and Spain. From T cells, B-cell-depleted T cells, or PBMCs came the material, which was cDNA or gDNA.

Study processing details: Nucleated cell counts were estimated from reference gene primer amplification. TCRdb's copy holds only in-frame clones and misses some; the assay was immunoSEQ multiplex PCR. Clonal size and the V and J genes are those of that table, whereas D and trimming came from the DNA. The sample shows about 130,000 clones, about 85% of them seen only once. The length of the CDR3 is 15 residues. Germline assignment: CDR1 SEHNR and CDR2 FQNEAQ (reference sequence). Trimming stripped 4 bases from V and 5 bases from J, with 17 bases between. V gene TRBV7-9 combines with J gene TRBJ1-2; D remains unclear. Sequenced input: peripheral blood. This receptor was identified in a woman aged 80 or older with acute or convalescent COVID-19. For the CDR3, the DNA is TGTGCCAGCAGCTCTACAACCTCAGGAGGTTATGGCTACACCTTC. Protein: CASSSTTSGGYGYTF.